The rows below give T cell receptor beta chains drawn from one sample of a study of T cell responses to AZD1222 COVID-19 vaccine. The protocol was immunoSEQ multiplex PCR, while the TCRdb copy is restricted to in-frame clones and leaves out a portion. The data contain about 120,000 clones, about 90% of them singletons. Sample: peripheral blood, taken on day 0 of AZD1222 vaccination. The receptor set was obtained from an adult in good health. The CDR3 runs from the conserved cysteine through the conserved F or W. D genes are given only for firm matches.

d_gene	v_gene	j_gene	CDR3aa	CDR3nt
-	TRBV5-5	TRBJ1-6	CASSREEGLSPLHF	TGTGCCAGCAGTAGGGAGGAGGGGCTTTCACCCCTCCACTTT
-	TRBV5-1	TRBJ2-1	CASSAEGGSYNEQFF	TGCGCCAGCAGCGCGGAAGGGGGGTCCTACAATGAGCAGTTCTTC
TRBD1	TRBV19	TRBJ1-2	CASSIQLAGGKRWGYTF	TGTGCCAGTAGTATTCAACTGGCAGGGGGAAAGCGTTGGGGCTACACCTTC
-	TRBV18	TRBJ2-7	CASSPPGLSSYEQYF	TGTGCCAGCTCACCACCCGGGCTCTCCTCCTACGAGCAGTACTTC
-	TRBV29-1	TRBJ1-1	CSGVTTEAFF	TGCAGCGGGGTGACGACTGAAGCTTTCTTT
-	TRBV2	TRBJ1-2	CASVSGHTNYGYTF	TGTGCCAGCGTTTCGGGACACACCAACTATGGCTACACCTTC
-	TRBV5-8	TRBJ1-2	CASSLGVASNYGYTF	TGTGCCAGCAGCTTGGGGGTCGCATCTAACTATGGCTACACCTTC
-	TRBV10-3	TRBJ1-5	CANQQGVGQPQHF	TGTGCCAACCAGCAGGGAGTGGGTCAGCCCCAGCATTTT
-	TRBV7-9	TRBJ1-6	CASSYAGLGPNSPLHF	TGTGCCAGCAGCTATGCGGGCCTAGGGCCCAATTCACCCCTCCACTTT
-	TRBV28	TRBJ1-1	CASSPVGATNTEAFF	TGTGCCAGCAGCCCTGTAGGGGCCACGAACACTGAAGCTTTCTTT
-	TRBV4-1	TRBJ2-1	CASSPVGFYNEQFF	TGCGCCAGCAGCCCCGTAGGTTTCTACAATGAGCAGTTCTTC
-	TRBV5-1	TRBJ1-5	CASSPMGGPQPQHF	TGCGCCAGCAGCCCCATGGGGGGGCCTCAGCCCCAGCATTTT
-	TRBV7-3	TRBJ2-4	CASSIKDREGNIQYF	TGTGCCAGCAGCATCAAGGACAGGGAGGGAAACATTCAGTACTTC
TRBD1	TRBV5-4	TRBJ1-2	CASSIVQGAYGYTF	TGTGCCAGCAGCATTGTACAGGGGGCTTACGGCTACACCTTC
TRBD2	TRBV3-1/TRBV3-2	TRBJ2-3	CASSQAGGRTDTQYF	TGTGCCAGCAGCCAAGCGGGGGGACGCACAGATACGCAGTATTTT